The 18 T cell receptor beta chains reported below all come from one sample, sequenced in a study of vaccination and CD4 T cells after COVID-19. These receptors lack a known antigen. The treatment here: roughly 10-day PBMC culture with coronavirus spike peptide pools or control peptides (ViraFEST assay). Cultured CD4+ T cell DNA underwent sequencing with the Oncomine TCR Beta short-read assay. One entry per CDR3 protein results from TCRdb running MiXCR on the PCR reads. The sample records about 20,000 distinct CDR3 sequences, less than 60% being singletons. The sequenced sample was CD4+ T cells from blood, cultured in vitro, obtained after SARS-CoV-2 vaccination. The receptor set was obtained from a human donor who had recovered from COVID-19.

This clonotype has just a few counts. The chain combines TRBV19 with TRBJ1-1; D is uncertain. The CDR3 is 15 amino acids. Germline CDR1 reads LNHDA; CDR2 reads SQIVND (reference sequence). The V and J ends lost 5 bases and 0 bases respectively, with 13 bases between them. The CDR3 coding sequence is TGTGCCAGTAGTGCCCCTGGACTTTTGAACACTGAAGCTTTCTTT. Its protein product is CASSAPGLLNTEAFF.

Only a few counts were recorded for this clonotype. The chain has TRBV7-2 and TRBJ2-5, with 10 nucleotides matching TRBD2. The CDR3 consists of 16 residues. J lost 2 bases, V lost 1 base, and 4 bases had no gene match. The germline CDR1 and CDR2 sequences are SGHTA and FQGNSA. The CDR3 protein is CASSLGLAGEQETQYF. CDR3 in DNA: TGTGCCAGCAGCTTAGGCCTAGCGGGAGAGCAAGAGACCCAGTACTTC. Drawing the rest from reference TRBV7-2 and TRBJ2-5, the complete variable domain is GAGVSQSPSNKVTEKGKDVELRCDPISGHTALYWYRQSLGQGLEFLIYFQGNSAPDKSGLPSDRFSAERTGGSVSTLTIQRTQQEDSAVYLCASSLGLAGEQETQYFGPGTRLLVL.

This clonotype was seen a few times. This sequence joins TRBV7-9 and TRBJ2-5; D might be TRBD1 (6 bases). This CDR3 has 14 residues. V was clipped by 1 base and J by 4 bases, with 10 bases between them. In germline, CDR1 is SEHNR, CDR2 FQNEAQ (reference sequence). The CDR3 DNA sequence: TGTGCCAGCAGCTTAGACCCAGGGGCAGAGACCCAGTACTTC. It is translated as CASSLDPGAETQYF.

In its sample, this clonotype was seen a few times. The chain is built from TRBV6-5 and TRBJ1-1; the D gene is possibly TRBD1 (5 bases). Germline CDR1 and CDR2: MNHEY and SVGAGI. V gave up 0 bases and J gave up 10 bases, with 18 bases separating them. CDR3 length: 15 residues. The CDR3 loop is CASSYSTPGRGRAFF. The CDR3 DNA follows: TGTGCCAGCAGTTACTCGACCCCAGGGAGAGGTAGAGCTTTCTTT.

The CDR3 loop reads CSARGPNTEAFF. CDR3 sequence (DNA): TGCAGTGCTAGAGGTCCGAACACTGAAGCTTTCTTT. J is TRBJ1-1 and V is TRBV20-1; D ambiguous. Trimming took 1 base from V and 1 from J, leaving 4 bases between them. Looked up from germline, CDR1 is DFQATT and CDR2 is SNEGSKA (reference sequence). The CDR3 runs to 12 residues.

The rearrangement uses TRBV11-3 and TRBJ1-2, with TRBD1 as a possible D gene (5 bases). V was cut by 3 bases and J by 4 bases, with 12 bases left in between. This CDR3 has 14 residues. CDR1 is SGHNT, CDR2 YENEEA, per germline. The CDR3 DNA follows: TGTGCCAGCAGCTTGGAGGGGCAGGGCTATGGCTACACCTTC. It yields the protein CASSLEGQGYGYTF.

This clonotype was seen a few times. The rearrangement joins TRBV6-8 to TRBJ1-5; TRBD1 might be the D (5 bases). The germline V gene has CDR1 MNHGY and CDR2 SAAAGT. Deletions cut 6 bases from V and 9 bases from J, with 21 bases between. This CDR3 contains 15 residues. The CDR3 DNA reads as TGTGCCAGCAGCCCAGGGACCGCCCTCCAAAGGCCCCAGCATTTT. Residues: CASSPGTALQRPQHF.

The chain uses TRBV20-1 and TRBJ1-1; 7 nucleotides match TRBD1. The CDR3 has 15 amino acids. CDR1 DFQATT and CDR2 SNEGSKA come from the germline V gene (reference sequence). V shed 0 bases and J 1 base; nucleotides not matched to a gene: 5. The CDR3 DNA reads TGCAGTGCTAGAGATTATAAGGGGGCGAACACTGAAGCTTTCTTT. It codes for CSARDYKGANTEAFF.

In nucleotides, the CDR3 is TGTGCCACCAGTGATTTTAGCACCGGGGAGCTGTTTTTT. Translating gives CATSDFSTGELFF. The chain couples TRBV24-1 to TRBJ2-2; D not resolved. V was clipped by 1 base and J by 4 bases, with 3 bases between them. The CDR3 length is 13 residues. Germline lookup yields CDR1 KGHDR and CDR2 SFDVKD.

This clonotype came up a few times. V is TRBV20-1 and J is TRBJ2-2, with 8 bases identical to TRBD1. The V segment lost 0 bases and the J segment 5 bases; nucleotides outside the gene matches: 2. The CDR3 has 14 amino acids. Germline CDR1 and CDR2: DFQATT and SNEGSKA (reference sequence). As DNA, the CDR3 is TGCAGTGCTAGAGACAACAGGGGGACCGGGGAGCTGTTTTTT. Translating gives CSARDNRGTGELFF.

This clonotype was counted a few times. This chain links TRBV12-3 or TRBV12-4 with TRBJ1-1; D unclear. The CDR3 runs 13 residues. V lost 0 bases and J lost 6, with 8 bases in between. In DNA form, the CDR3 reads TGTGCCAGCAGTTTAGCTCCGAGTTCTGAAGCTTTCTTT. This sequence encodes CASSLAPSSEAFF.

The genes are TRBV4-1 and TRBJ2-5; maybe TRBD2 (5 bases). Trimming took 0 bases from V and 6 from J, leaving 17 bases between them. This CDR3 has 16 amino acids. Germline assignment: CDR1 MGHRA and CDR2 YSYEKL. CDR3: CASSQDPARAGQTQYF. For the CDR3, the DNA is TGCGCCAGCAGCCAAGACCCCGCCCGGGCGGGTCAGACCCAGTACTTC.

This chain joins TRBV7-2 and TRBJ1-2, with D possibly TRBD1 on 6 matching bases. V shed 3 bases and J shed 8 bases, with 13 bases lying between them. Germline assignment: CDR1 SGHTA and CDR2 FQGNSA. The CDR3 has 13 residues. The DNA of the CDR3 is TGTGCCAGCAGCTTTACACAGGGTGACGGCTACACCTTC. Amino acids: CASSFTQGDGYTF. Variable domain in full (rest from reference TRBV7-2 and TRBJ1-2): GAGVSQSPSNKVTEKGKDVELRCDPISGHTALYWYRQSLGQGLEFLIYFQGNSAPDKSGLPSDRFSAERTGGSVSTLTIQRTQQEDSAVYLCASSFTQGDGYTFGSGTRLTVV.

This clonotype was counted only a few times. The CDR3 spells CASSLGLELTDTQYF. Here the CDR3 DNA reads TGTGCCAGCAGTTTGGGACTAGAATTGACAGATACGCAGTATTTT. The chain combines TRBV27 with TRBJ2-3; 8 bases line up with TRBD2. The CDR3 spans 15 residues. V was pared by 3 bases and J by 3 bases, with 5 bases of the junction left unmatched. Germline lookup yields CDR1 MNHEY and CDR2 SMNVEV (reference sequence).

V and J are TRBV28 and TRBJ1-2; 7 bases map to TRBD1. Germline trimming cut 4 bases from V and 4 bases from J; bases unmatched to any gene: 6. CDR1 MDHEN and CDR2 SYDVKM come from the germline V gene. The CDR3 consists of 14 residues. DNA of the CDR3: TGTGCCAGCAGTTCCGGGACAGCTCTCTATGGCTACACCTTC. Its protein is CASSSGTALYGYTF.

J is TRBJ1-2 and V is TRBV5-1; D possibly corresponds to TRBD1 (5 bases). The germline V gene has CDR1 SGHRS and CDR2 YFSETQ. The V gene lost 4 bases and the J gene lost 2 bases, with 12 bases spanning the gap. This CDR3 contains 14 residues. As DNA, the CDR3 is TGCGCCAGCAGCCCAGAGGGGCAGAACTATGGCTACACCTTC. Its translation is CASSPEGQNYGYTF.

The chain is built from TRBV6-5 and TRBJ2-2; TRBD2 matches 7 bases. The germline V gene encodes CDR1 MNHEY and CDR2 SVGAGI. There are 15 residues in the CDR3. V shed 2 bases, J shed 0 bases, and the junction held 0 bases outside the gene matches. The CDR3 DNA follows: TGTGCCAGCAGTTACAGCGGGGCGAACACCGGGGAGCTGTTTTTT. The encoded protein is CASSYSGANTGELFF.

V and J are TRBV6-1 and TRBJ1-2; TRBD1 matches 8 bases. Germline V gene lookup returns CDR1 MNHNS and CDR2 SASEGT. The CDR3 contains 14 residues. After removal of 5 bases from V and 2 bases from J, the junction contained 4 bases not matched to a gene. The CDR3 DNA is TGTGCCAGCAGTAGCCGGACAGGGAACTATGGCTACACCTTC. Its translation is CASSSRTGNYGYTF.